This entry lists 22 T cell receptor beta chains sequenced from one sample in a study of blood T cells in healthy people across ages. The second PCR ran roughly 7 to 12 cycles with a sample-barcoded 5' primer and J-beta primers. TCRdb reprocessed the 5' RACE reads with MiXCR, giving one entry per CDR3 protein. Among some 710,000 distinct CDR3 sequences listed, about 45% were seen once. The sequenced sample consisted of blood. These receptors were taken from a man aged 80 or over in good health.

This clonotype was recorded a few times. This chain uses TRBV12-2 with TRBJ2-1. TRBV12-2 is a pseudogene. The CDR3 is 15 residues long. The CDR3 DNA reads as TGTGCAAGTCGCTTAGTACGCTCTAGCTACAATGAGCAGTTCTTC. Its translation: CASRLVRSSYNEQFF.

The chain carries TRBV4-1 and TRBJ2-1; D uncertain. This CDR3 is 15 amino acids long. The germline V gene has CDR1 MGHRA and CDR2 YSYEKL. The germline V and J ends were trimmed by 0 bases and 8 bases, with 14 bases remaining between them. Here the CDR3 DNA reads TGCGCCAGCAGCCAAGAGTCGATGGAGAGGCATGAGCAGTTCTTC. Amino acid sequence: CASSQESMERHEQFF.

The V and J genes are TRBV11-2 and TRBJ2-3; D remains unclear. V shed 3 bases and J shed 0 bases, with 7 bases lying between them. CDR1 and CDR2 from the germline V gene are SGHAT and FQNNGV. This CDR3 has 14 amino acids. The CDR3 sequence: CASSLTDSTDTQYF. CDR3 sequence (DNA): TGTGCCAGCAGCTTGACGGATAGCACAGATACGCAGTATTTT.

This clonotype was seen a few times. V is TRBV12-3 or TRBV12-4 and J is TRBJ2-1, with 13 positions matching TRBD2. V lost 6 bases to trimming and J lost 5 bases; unmatched junction nucleotides: 4. The CDR3 length is 15 residues. The CDR3 is CASRIGTSGNNEQFF. The CDR3 region has the DNA TGTGCCAGCAGGATCGGGACTAGCGGGAACAATGAGCAGTTCTTC.

V is TRBV30 and J is TRBJ1-5; no clear D gene. CDR3 length equals 13 residues. From germline, CDR1 is GTSNPN and CDR2 SVGIG (reference sequence). The V gene lost 2 bases and the J gene lost 4 bases, with 9 bases spanning the gap. Here the CDR3 reads CAWSIGENQPQHF. Written as DNA, the CDR3 is TGTGCCTGGAGTATCGGGGAAAATCAGCCCCAGCATTTT.

V and J are TRBV2 and TRBJ2-1, with 10 bases fitting TRBD1. This CDR3 is 13 amino acids long. Trimming removed 7 bases from V and 6 bases from J; junction bases left unmatched: 3. Germline-derived CDR1 and CDR2 are SNHLY and FYNNEI. Here the CDR3 DNA reads TGTGCCAGCAACCGGGACAGGGGCAATGAGCAGTTCTTC. Encoded protein: CASNRDRGNEQFF.

This clonotype came up once. The V gene is TRBV4-2, the J gene TRBJ2-1; D is undetermined. The CDR3 spans 15 residues. V was clipped by 0 bases and J by 5 bases, with 11 bases between them. Germline CDR1 LGHNA, CDR2 YNFKEQ. The CDR3 region is CASSQDGQRDNEQFF. CDR3 coding DNA: TGTGCCAGCAGCCAAGATGGCCAGCGAGACAATGAGCAGTTCTTC.

This clonotype was found a few times. This chain links TRBV7-8 with TRBJ2-7, with 7 bases fitting TRBD2. V lost 5 bases and J lost 3; bases outside the gene matches: 10. The germline V gene encodes CDR1 SGHVS and CDR2 FQNEAQ. The CDR3 is 15 amino acids. CDR3 in amino acids: CASSPERGISYEQYF. The CDR3 DNA is TGTGCCAGCAGCCCGGAGCGGGGAATAAGCTACGAGCAGTACTTC. Full variable domain (rest looked up from reference TRBV7-8 and TRBJ2-7): GAGVSQSPRYKVAKRGQDVALRCDPISGHVSLFWYQQALGQGPEFLTYFQNEAQLDKSGLPSDRFFAERPEGSVSTLKIQRTQQEDSAVYLCASSPERGISYEQYFGPGTRLTVT.

This chain uses TRBV6-5 with TRBJ2-3; D remains ambiguous. This CDR3 spans 14 amino acids. Trimming removed 1 base from V and 0 bases from J, with 5 bases in between. In germline, CDR1 is MNHEY, CDR2 SVGAGI. CDR3 DNA sequence: TGTGCCAGCAGTTACTATGGGAGCACAGATACGCAGTATTTT. This translates into CASSYYGSTDTQYF.

This clonotype came up a few times. The CDR3 DNA reads as TGTGCCAGCAGCAGGGACTGGAACTATGGCTACACCTTC. Protein product: CASSRDWNYGYTF. The rearrangement links TRBV28 to TRBJ1-2; a possible D gene is TRBD1 (5 bases). Germline lookup yields CDR1 MDHEN and CDR2 SYDVKM. V was cut by 6 bases and J by 2 bases, with 10 bases left in between. The CDR3 spans 13 residues.

This clonotype was detected many times. The V call is TRBV29-1, the J call TRBJ2-3; maybe TRBD1 (6 bases). CDR1 and CDR2 (germline): SQVTM, ANQGSEA. The CDR3 loop spans 14 amino acids. Trimming removed 0 bases from V and 9 bases from J, with 16 bases in between. The CDR3 loop is CSVEENPTGLTQYF. CDR3 nucleotide sequence: TGCAGCGTTGAAGAAAACCCGACAGGCCTAACGCAGTATTTT.

The chain recombines TRBV3-1 with TRBJ2-5, with 10 bases fitting TRBD1. From germline, CDR1 is LGHDT and CDR2 YNNKEL (reference sequence). The CDR3 contains 15 residues. After removal of 3 bases from V and 11 bases from J, the junction contained 12 bases not matched to a gene. The CDR3 sequence is CASSHEGTGAREQYF. The CDR3 nucleotides read TGTGCCAGCAGCCACGAGGGGACAGGGGCGCGAGAGCAGTACTTC.

This clonotype has only a few counts. The V and J genes are TRBV12-3 or TRBV12-4 and TRBJ2-5; TRBD1 might be the D (5 bases). V was shortened by 6 bases and J by 5 bases, with 13 bases between the two germline ends. This CDR3 is built from 13 residues. CDR3 sequence (DNA): TGTGCCAGCAGCCTCTTTAGGGGCGAGACCCAGTACTTC. As protein: CASSLFRGETQYF.

CDR3 nucleotide sequence: TGCAGCTGCCATCATTATCGGGGACTGCAAGAGACCCAGTACTTC. It codes for CSCHHYRGLQETQYF. V is TRBV20-1 and J is TRBJ2-5, with D possibly TRBD2 on 6 matching bases. The germline gives CDR1 DFQATT, CDR2 SNEGSKA (reference sequence). This CDR3 has 15 residues.

The V call is TRBV28, the J call TRBJ2-5; maybe TRBD2 (5 bases). Germline CDR1 and CDR2: MDHEN and SYDVKM. Trimming stripped 11 bases from V and 5 bases from J, with 12 bases between. This CDR3 spans 11 amino acids. CDR3 bases: TGTGCCGGTGAGGGTCGGGAGACCCAGTACTTC. This encodes CAGEGRETQYF. The full variable domain, completed using reference TRBV28 and TRBJ2-5, is DVKVTQSSRYLVKRTGEKVFLECVQDMDHENMFWYRQDPGLGLRLIYFSYDVKMKEKGDIPEGYSVSREKKERFSLILESASTNQTSMYLCAGEGRETQYFGPGTRLLVL.

This clonotype was observed a handful of times. V is TRBV20-1 and J is TRBJ2-3; D remains ambiguous. Trimming pared 1 base from V and 1 base from J, leaving 15 bases between. The CDR3 contains 16 residues. Per the germline V gene, CDR1 is DFQATT and CDR2 is SNEGSKA (reference sequence). As DNA, the CDR3 is TGCAGTGCTAGAGGACCTGGGATAGGAGGCACAGATACGCAGTATTTT. This sequence encodes CSARGPGIGGTDTQYF.

This clonotype was found many times. The genes are TRBV10-3 and TRBJ2-1; 13 positions match TRBD2. The V gene's germline CDR1 is ENHRY and CDR2 SYGVKD. The V gene end was trimmed by 11 bases and the J gene end by 9 bases; junction bases not matched to a gene: 7. The CDR3 covers 13 residues. CDR3 protein: CASHGTSGTEQFF. The CDR3 region has the DNA TGTGCCTCCCACGGGACTAGCGGGACTGAGCAGTTCTTC.

The chain joins TRBV27 to TRBJ1-5; D gene ambiguous. Germline CDR1 MNHEY, CDR2 SMNVEV (reference sequence). V was trimmed by 5 bases and J by 6 bases, leaving 11 bases between them. The CDR3 covers 13 residues. CDR3 sequence (DNA): TGTGCCAGCAGTGCCCGTTTCATTCAGCCCCAGCATTTT. Translated: CASSARFIQPQHF.

V gene TRBV10-3 combines with J gene TRBJ2-1; no firm D call. Trimming took off 2 bases at V and 9 bases at J, with 8 bases between the two ends. Germline V gene sequence: CDR1 ENHRY, CDR2 SYGVKD. This CDR3 is 12 amino acids long. CDR3 sequence reads: CAISEPLGEQFF. As DNA, the CDR3 is TGTGCCATCAGTGAGCCGCTTGGTGAGCAGTTCTTC.

The rearrangement links TRBV7-2 to TRBJ2-1, with TRBD2 as a possible D gene (6 bases). The CDR3 has 16 residues. The V end lost 3 bases, the J end lost 10 bases, and 22 bases lay between the germline ends. Germline V gene data show CDR1 as SGHTA and CDR2 as FQGNSA. Here the CDR3 reads CASSFRTTAGSEEQFF. CDR3 sequence (DNA): TGTGCCAGCAGCTTTCGGACTACCGCCGGATCTGAGGAGCAGTTCTTC. The full variable domain, with the rest looked up from reference TRBV7-2 and TRBJ2-1, is GAGVSQSPSNKVTEKGKDVELRCDPISGHTALYWYRQSLGQGLEFLIYFQGNSAPDKSGLPSDRFSAERTGGSVSTLTIQRTQQEDSAVYLCASSFRTTAGSEEQFFGPGTRLTVL.

This clonotype was seen many times. V gene TRBV27 combines with J gene TRBJ2-5; 9 bases map to TRBD2. The CDR3 sequence is 15 residues long. Germline V gene sequence: CDR1 MNHEY, CDR2 SMNVEV (reference sequence). V dropped 5 bases and J dropped 5; count of bases not matched to a gene: 9. The CDR3 sequence: CASSPWTSVRETQYF. CDR3 bases: TGTGCCAGCAGTCCCTGGACTAGCGTCCGGGAGACCCAGTACTTC.

A few counts support this clonotype. This chain joins TRBV4-3 and TRBJ1-4, with D perhaps matching TRBD1 (5 bases). V gave up 4 bases and J gave up 7 bases, with 13 bases separating them. Germline assignment: CDR1 LGHNA and CDR2 YSLEER. This CDR3 has 14 residues. The CDR3 region has the DNA TGCGCCAGCAGCCGTCTATTGGGGGGTGAAAAACTGTTTTTT. Its translation: CASSRLLGGEKLFF.